This TCR beta chain was captured in a study of shared clonotypes between healthy human individuals. Whole-study findings and limits: Donors were few, which limited the genetic and exposure-history diversity represented. Unshared clonotypes carried lower generation probabilities than those common to all four donors.

Regarding this clone: As yet, its antigen is unknown.

Assay: immunoSEQ multiplex PCR; the TCRdb copy retains only in-frame clones and omits some. The sample shows over 1.4 million clones, roughly 97% of them seen only once. V lost 5 bases to trimming and J lost 5 bases; unmatched junction nucleotides: 13. This CDR3 is built from 16 residues. The V gene's germline CDR1 is SGHAT and CDR2 FQNNGV. This sequence was found in a man aged 25 to 40 in good health. The sequencing input was naive CD4+ T cells sorted from blood. Documented subset: CD45RA+ positively selected. This chain links TRBV11-2 with TRBJ2-3; 7 bases match TRBD2. The chain's CDR3 is CASSILLAEAGDTQYF. The CDR3 DNA follows: TGTGCCAGCAGCATACTCCTAGCGGAAGCAGGAGATACGCAGTATTTT.